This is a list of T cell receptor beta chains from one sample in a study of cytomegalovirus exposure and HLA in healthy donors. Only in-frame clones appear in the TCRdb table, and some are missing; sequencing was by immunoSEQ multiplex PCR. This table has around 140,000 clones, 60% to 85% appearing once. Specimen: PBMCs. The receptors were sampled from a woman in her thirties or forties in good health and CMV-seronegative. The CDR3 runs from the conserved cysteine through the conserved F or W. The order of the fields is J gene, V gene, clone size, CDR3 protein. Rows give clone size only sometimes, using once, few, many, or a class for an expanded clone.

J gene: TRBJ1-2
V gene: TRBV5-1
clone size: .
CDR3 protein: CASSLEIQGANHGYTF

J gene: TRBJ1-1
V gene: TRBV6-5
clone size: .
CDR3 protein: CASSYGEGNTEAFF

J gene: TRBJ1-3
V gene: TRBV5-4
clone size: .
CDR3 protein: CASSLGGGQSGNTIYF

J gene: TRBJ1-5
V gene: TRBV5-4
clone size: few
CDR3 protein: CASSLDQGSNQPQHF

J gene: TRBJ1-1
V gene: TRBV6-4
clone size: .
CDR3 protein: CASSDGANTEAFF

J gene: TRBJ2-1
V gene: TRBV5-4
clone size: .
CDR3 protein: CASRKGQEHNEQFF

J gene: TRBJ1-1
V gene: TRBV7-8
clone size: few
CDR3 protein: CASSGRTGDYTEAFF

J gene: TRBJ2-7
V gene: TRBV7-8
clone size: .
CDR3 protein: CASSFRDRRSAEQYF

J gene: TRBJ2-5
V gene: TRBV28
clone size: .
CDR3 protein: CASSLTGTTLQETQYF

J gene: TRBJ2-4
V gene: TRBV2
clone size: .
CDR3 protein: CASLPRPGLAKNIQYF

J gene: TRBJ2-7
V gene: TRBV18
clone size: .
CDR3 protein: CASSPPNRDSYEQYF

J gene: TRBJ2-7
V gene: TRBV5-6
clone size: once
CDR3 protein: CASSLEQLLSYEQYF

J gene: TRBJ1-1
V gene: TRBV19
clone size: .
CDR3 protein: CASLRQENTEAFF

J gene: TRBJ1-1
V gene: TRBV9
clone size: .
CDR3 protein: CASSPQGQMNTEAFF

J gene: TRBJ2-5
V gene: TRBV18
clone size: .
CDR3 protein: CASSRTSGAETQYF

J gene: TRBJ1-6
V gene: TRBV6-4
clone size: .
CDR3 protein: CASSDVPPQGQANSPLHF

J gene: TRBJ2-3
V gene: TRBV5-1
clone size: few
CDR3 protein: CASSFSGTSGGLRTDTQYF

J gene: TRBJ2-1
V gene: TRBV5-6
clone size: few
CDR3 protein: CASSSGTGDNEQFF

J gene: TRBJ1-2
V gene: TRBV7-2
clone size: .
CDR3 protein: CASSLDKYGYTF

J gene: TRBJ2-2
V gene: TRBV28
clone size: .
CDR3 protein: CASSFPPAETPRKELFF

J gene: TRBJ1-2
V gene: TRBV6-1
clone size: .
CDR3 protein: CASTSPWQGTYGYTF

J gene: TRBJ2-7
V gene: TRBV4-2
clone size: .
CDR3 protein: CASSPTGPSDEQYF